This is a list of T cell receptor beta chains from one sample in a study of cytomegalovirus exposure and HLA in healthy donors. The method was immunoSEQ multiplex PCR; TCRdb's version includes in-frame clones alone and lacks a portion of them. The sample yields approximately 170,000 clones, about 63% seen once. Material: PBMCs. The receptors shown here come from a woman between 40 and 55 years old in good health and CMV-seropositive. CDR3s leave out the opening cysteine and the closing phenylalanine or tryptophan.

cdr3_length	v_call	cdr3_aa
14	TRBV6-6	ASSGTGGVSNQPQH
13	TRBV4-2	ASSQGGQSANTQY
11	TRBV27	ASSRENYNEQF
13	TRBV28	ASRYRPGSNTEAF
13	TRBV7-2	ASSYGQANTGELF
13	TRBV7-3	ASSFGTSGSNEQF
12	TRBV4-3	ASSPLQGFEKLF
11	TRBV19	ASKGGLSQPQH
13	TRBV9	ASSVNGQPIYEQY
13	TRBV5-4	ASSLAVVNSNEQF
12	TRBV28	ASSFRSEFRGYT
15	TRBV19	ASSNPFLGQGSQKLF
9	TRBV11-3	ASSAGWEAF
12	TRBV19	ASSRNRASYEQY
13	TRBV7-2	ASSLEGTNTDTQY
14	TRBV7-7	ASSLAFSGTYNEQF
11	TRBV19	ASSRGQPNEQF
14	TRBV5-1	ASSGVAGANTGELF
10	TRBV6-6	ASSPSADTQY
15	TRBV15	ATSPGSLTSSYNEQF
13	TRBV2	ASRDRTAPNEKLF
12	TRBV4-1	ASSRNRAKETQY
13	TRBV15	ATSIGQGIGDTQY
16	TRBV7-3	ASKPTRGQSSGANVLT
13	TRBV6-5	ASEGTGLSNYGYT
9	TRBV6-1	ASSEFREEY
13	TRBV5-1	ASRGGSGATYEQY
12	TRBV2	ASSEVTANQPQH
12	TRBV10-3	AISPDSSNYGYP
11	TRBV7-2	ASTTYYTDEQY
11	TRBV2	ASGRDRDTEAF
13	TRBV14	ASSQIQGPGNTIY
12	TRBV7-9	ASSYRTGQYEQY
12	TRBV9	ASSHEQDPYEQY
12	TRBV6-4	ASSAGPRGYEQF
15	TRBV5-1	ASSPPTSGSRYNEQF
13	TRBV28	ASSTRRRGRYEQY
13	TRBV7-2	ASSFDAGKGGELF
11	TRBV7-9	SSSFIGLEGYT
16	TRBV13	ASSSVRGGRVSSYEQY
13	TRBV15	ATSRDPVVTGELF
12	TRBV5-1	ASSLGTEIYGYT
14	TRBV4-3	ASSQDRGQGNSPLH
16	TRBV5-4	ASSLDRGSAGNNEKLF
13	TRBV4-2	ASSQVGTANYGYT
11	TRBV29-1	SVESQNHYEQY
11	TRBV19	ASTLTGNQPQH
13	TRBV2	ASSRQGMPNTEAF
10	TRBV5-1	ASSLAGETQY
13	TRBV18	ASSPPHVPYNEQF
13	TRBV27	ASSLAGTANTEAF
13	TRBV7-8	ASSPGAGTTYEQY
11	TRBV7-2	ASSLDRGQPQH
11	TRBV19	ASSLDRGFEAF